Below, 25 T cell receptor beta chains from the same sample are listed, as sequenced in a study of beta chain features in type 1 diabetes. Reverse transcribing all isolated RNA meant expressed TCRB transcripts were sequenced. Sequencing used immunoSEQ multiplex PCR; TCRdb keeps in-frame clones, though not all of them. The sample includes about 360,000 clones, roughly 12% seen only once; the top ten take approximately 0.015%. Sequencing input: naive CD4+ T cells from blood. These receptors came from a man younger than 35 in good health.

The CDR3 DNA follows: TGTGCCAGCAGCCCTGGGACTAGCGGGGTCGGCGGCACAGATACGCAGTATTTT. Protein product: CASSPGTSGVGGTDTQYF. The chain couples TRBV7-9 to TRBJ2-3; TRBD2 aligns across 13 bases. The germline V gene encodes CDR1 SEHNR and CDR2 FQNEAQ (reference sequence). After removal of 5 bases from V and 1 base from J, the junction contained 9 bases not matched to a gene. CDR3 length: 18 amino acids.

This clone was seen a handful of times. The genes are TRBV7-3 and TRBJ2-1, with 12 bases identical to TRBD2. Germline values: CDR1 SGHTA, CDR2 FQGTGA. The ends lost 5 bases at V and 0 bases at J; junction bases unmatched: 8. There are 18 residues in the CDR3. As DNA, the CDR3 is TGTGCCAGCAGCCTAGGGCTAGCGGGAGGGTCCTCCTACAATGAGCAGTTCTTC. Protein product: CASSLGLAGGSSYNEQFF.

The sample holds a few counts of this clone. The V gene is TRBV30, the J gene TRBJ2-7; TRBD2 agrees at 10 bases. CDR1 is GTSNPN and CDR2 is SVGIG in the germline V gene (reference sequence). The length of the CDR3 is 14 residues. V trimming: 2 bases; J trimming: 2 bases; junction bases outside the gene matches: 3. The CDR3 sequence is CAWSTTSGPYEQYF. The DNA of the CDR3 is TGTGCCTGGAGTACGACTAGCGGGCCCTACGAGCAGTACTTC.

Only a few counts were recorded for this clone. This chain uses TRBV30 with TRBJ2-5; D unresolved. The assigned J gene may be wrong: the sequence end matches TRBJ2-7 better. The germline V gene encodes CDR1 GTSNPN and CDR2 SVGIG (reference sequence). This CDR3 is 14 amino acids long. As DNA, the CDR3 is TGTGCCTGGAGTTCACTCAGAAGTTTGAGCGAGCAGTACTTC. Translation: CAWSSLRSLSEQYF.

This clone showed up just a few times. The V and J genes are TRBV5-1 and TRBJ1-1; TRBD1 is a possible D gene (5 bases). With 0 bases removed from V and 7 bases from J, the gap between germline ends came to 13 bases. The CDR3 loop spans 14 amino acids. Germline loops: CDR1 SGHRS, CDR2 YFSETQ. The CDR3 is CASSLALPRGEAFF. CDR3 in DNA: TGCGCCAGCAGCTTGGCTCTCCCTAGGGGTGAAGCTTTCTTT.

This clone was counted a few times. CDR3 DNA: TGCAGTGCTGCCTCAGGGACCCAGCATTTT. This translates into CSAASGTQHF. This sequence joins TRBV20-1 and TRBJ1-5; possibly TRBD1 for D (5 bases). The V and J ends lost 5 bases and 11 bases respectively, with 10 bases between them. CDR3 length: 10 amino acids. Germline CDR1 DFQATT, CDR2 SNEGSKA (reference sequence).

The chain carries TRBV28 and TRBJ2-3, with 13 nucleotides matching TRBD2. This CDR3 spans 16 amino acids. Germline trimming cut 1 base from V and 6 bases from J; bases unmatched to any gene: 4. The germline V gene has CDR1 MDHEN and CDR2 SYDVKM. CDR3 loop: CASSLSKGLAGDTQYF. The CDR3, as DNA: TGTGCCAGCAGTTTATCTAAGGGACTAGCGGGGGATACGCAGTATTTT.

This chain connects TRBV19 to TRBJ2-5, with 8 bases lining up with TRBD1. The junction had 10 bases not matched to a gene; V was cut back by 0 bases and J by 4 bases. The CDR3 is 17 residues long. Looked up from germline, CDR1 is LNHDA and CDR2 is SQIVND (reference sequence). CDR3 sequence (DNA): TGTGCCAGTAGTATAGATGCAGGGGGCTCCAGCGGAGAGACCCAGTACTTC. Translated, it gives CASSIDAGGSSGETQYF.

The genes are TRBV21-1 and TRBJ1-5; TRBD1 is the table's D call and was not checked against the DNA. TRBV21-1 is marked as a pseudogene. The CDR3 sequence is 15 residues long. The CDR3 protein is CASSNRGPSNQPQHF. DNA for the CDR3: TGTGCCAGCAGCAACAGGGGCCCTAGCAATCAGCCCCAGCATTTT.

This clone was counted only a few times. The junction does not match germline at one end; this may be a read error. The rearrangement uses TRBV7-7 and TRBJ2-1; 7 nucleotides line up with TRBD1. Per germline, CDR1 SSHAT and CDR2 FNYEAQ (reference sequence). This CDR3 has 15 residues. The CDR3: CASSPTGTAENEQFF. CDR3 in DNA: TGTGCTAGCAGCCCCACCGGGACAGCTGAAAATGAGCAGTTCTTC.

In this sample, this clone turned up a few times. The chain uses TRBV28 and TRBJ1-1; weak D call: TRBD1 (5 bases). The CDR3 has 11 residues. Germline assignment: CDR1 MDHEN and CDR2 SYDVKM. V was pared by 8 bases and J by 4 bases, with 8 bases between. This CDR3 is CASGGTTEAFF. The CDR3 DNA reads as TGTGCCAGCGGGGGGACCACTGAAGCTTTCTTT.

This clone showed up just a few times. J is TRBJ2-7 and V is TRBV7-3; 7 nucleotides match TRBD1. Germline V gene lookup returns CDR1 SGHTA and CDR2 FQGTGA. Trimming took 2 bases from V and 4 from J; bases not matched to a gene: 11. There are 16 residues in the CDR3. CDR3 nucleotides: TGTGCCAGCAGCTTAGGTGGCCTTGCAGGGGGTTACGAGCAGTACTTC. This codes for CASSLGGLAGGYEQYF. The whole variable domain, filled in from reference TRBV7-3 and TRBJ2-7, reads GAGVSQTPSNKVTEKGKYVELRCDPISGHTALYWYRQSLGQGPEFLIYFQGTGAADDSGLPNDRFFAVRPEGSVSTLKIQRTERGDSAVYLCASSLGGLAGGYEQYFGPGTRLTVT.

This clone came up a few times. The V call is TRBV5-1, the J call TRBJ2-1, with TRBD1 identical over 11 bases. Germline V CDR1 and CDR2: SGHRS, YFSETQ. The CDR3 runs to 14 residues. V was pared by 4 bases and J by 8 bases, with 5 bases of the junction left unmatched. The CDR3 DNA follows: TGCGCCAGCAGCCCTTTGGACAGGGGGCATGAGCAGTTCTTC. The encoded protein is CASSPLDRGHEQFF.

The rearrangement links TRBV27 to TRBJ2-7, with D unresolved. Germline assignment: CDR1 MNHEY and CDR2 SMNVEV (reference sequence). CDR3 length: 16 residues. V lost 2 bases, J lost 5 bases, and 19 bases lay in between. The CDR3 reads CASSLLGEPQQNEQYF. CDR3 DNA: TGTGCCAGCAGTTTACTGGGCGAGCCTCAGCAGAACGAGCAGTACTTC.

This clone was detected a few times. This rearrangement joins TRBV4-1 to TRBJ2-7; perhaps TRBD2 as D (6 bases). The CDR3 has 14 amino acids. V was pared by 3 bases and J by 4 bases, with 13 bases between. Germline CDR1 MGHRA, CDR2 YSYEKL. The CDR3 DNA sequence: TGCGCCAGCAGCCAGACGACACGGGGGTACGAGCAGTACTTC. Amino acid sequence: CASSQTTRGYEQYF.

This clone was counted only a few times. The rearrangement uses TRBV27 and TRBJ1-6, with TRBD1 matching over 7 bases. The ends lost 2 bases at V and 7 bases at J; junction bases unmatched: 8. The germline V gene encodes CDR1 MNHEY and CDR2 SMNVEV (reference sequence). The CDR3 loop spans 16 amino acids. CDR3 bases: TGTGCCAGCAGTTTAAAACCCACAGGGGTAAATTCACCCCTCCACTTT. It specifies CASSLKPTGVNSPLHF.

This sequence joins TRBV2 and TRBJ1-2, with TRBD1 identical over 7 bases. The V segment lost 0 bases and the J segment 8 bases; nucleotides outside the gene matches: 6. The V gene's germline CDR1 is SNHLY and CDR2 FYNNEI. This CDR3 has 14 residues. CDR3 sequence reads: CASSEARQGWGYTF. Written as DNA, the CDR3 is TGTGCCAGCAGTGAAGCGAGACAGGGTTGGGGCTACACCTTC.

The chain combines TRBV28 with TRBJ1-2; TRBD1 aligns across 11 bases. Trimming took 6 bases from V and 10 from J; bases not matched to a gene: 10. CDR3 length: 14 residues. The germline V gene encodes CDR1 MDHEN and CDR2 SYDVKM. CDR3 DNA sequence: TGTGCCAGCAGGCTGAGGACAGGGGGCATGGTCTACACCTTC. Protein sequence: CASRLRTGGMVYTF.

V is TRBV20-1 and J is TRBJ2-7, with unresolved D. Looked up from germline, CDR1 is DFQATT and CDR2 is SNEGSKA (reference sequence). This CDR3 comprises 11 residues. The V and J ends lost 1 base and 4 bases respectively, with 5 bases between them. The CDR3 DNA reads as TGCAGTGCTAGAGTGTCTTACGAGCAGTACTTC. Residues: CSARVSYEQYF.

V is TRBV13 and J is TRBJ2-7; 12 nucleotides match TRBD2. V lost 5 bases, J lost 1 base, and 3 bases stayed unmatched. The CDR3 extends over 15 amino acids. Per the germline V gene, CDR1 is PRHDT and CDR2 is FYEKMQ (reference sequence). DNA for the CDR3: TGTGCCAGCAGCCCCGGACTAGCGGGGTCCTACGAGCAGTACTTC. Translated, it gives CASSPGLAGSYEQYF.

This clone was seen more than once but under ten times. The V call is TRBV15, the J call TRBJ2-7; 7 bases line up with TRBD1. CDR1 and CDR2 from the germline V gene are LNHNV and YYDKDF (reference sequence). The CDR3 is 16 amino acids. The V and J ends lost 1 base and 4 bases, in that order; junction bases with no gene match: 10. CDR3 nucleotides: TGTGCCACCAGCAGAGGTCCAGGGACAGATAGATACGAGCAGTACTTC. It translates to CATSRGPGTDRYEQYF.

The rearrangement links TRBV6-1 to TRBJ2-7, with D possibly TRBD1 on 6 matching bases. The CDR3 length is 15 residues. V was cut by 5 bases and J by 2 bases, with 16 bases left in between. Germline CDR1 reads MNHNS; CDR2 reads SASEGT. The DNA for the CDR3 is TGTGCCAGCAGTCAATCGGACAGCGTTACCTACGAGCAGTACTTC. Its translation: CASSQSDSVTYEQYF.

This clone was detected a few times. The genes are TRBV19 and TRBJ2-7, with D possibly being TRBD2 (5 bases). Trimming took 2 bases from V and 0 from J, leaving 11 bases between them. The CDR3 contains 15 residues. Germline-derived CDR1 and CDR2 are LNHDA and SQIVND (reference sequence). The CDR3 DNA is TGTGCCAGTAGTATATCTGCCGACTACTCCTACGAGCAGTACTTC. This gives the protein CASSISADYSYEQYF.

This chain connects TRBV4-3 to TRBJ2-3, with unresolved D. The germline V gene encodes CDR1 LGHNA and CDR2 YSLEER. This CDR3 comprises 16 residues. Trimming cost V 0 bases and J 0 bases, with 10 bases left between them. The CDR3 reads CASSQDIIGSTDTQYF. The CDR3 DNA is TGCGCCAGCAGCCAAGATATAATCGGGAGCACAGATACGCAGTATTTT.

This clone has more than one count but fewer than ten. This chain uses TRBV19 with TRBJ1-5; D is unresolved. Germline V lookup: CDR1 LNHDA, CDR2 SQIVND (reference sequence). The CDR3 covers 14 residues. With 1 base removed from V and 6 bases from J, the gap between germline ends came to 10 bases. CDR3 sequence: CASSIAMSGQPQHF. The CDR3 bases are TGTGCCAGTAGTATAGCGATGAGTGGTCAGCCCCAGCATTTT.